These T cell receptor beta chains were read from a single sample in a study of CXCR3-negative and CXCR3-positive naive CD8 T cells. TCRdb derives one entry per CDR3 protein from the 5' RACE reads, leaving out DNA. The sample is made up of some 60,000 distinct CDR3 sequences, and the top ten hold about 0.49% of it. The sequencing input was naive CXCR3+ CD8+ T cells from blood. Source of these receptors: a human donor in good health. Some clones in this sample may be carry-over from other donors' samples. Each CDR3 is given with its conserved first and last residue. Fields, in order: J gene, V gene, CDR3 protein.

>TRBJ2-1|TRBV12-3/TRBV12-4
CASSPGGEQFF
>TRBJ1-6|TRBV6-2/TRBV6-3
CASTPTPDSPLHF
>TRBJ1-1|TRBV7-7
CAGSLKENTEAFF
>TRBJ2-5|TRBV11-2
CASSLDPGVQETQYF
>TRBJ2-2|TRBV4-3
CASSQDLSRRETGELFF
>TRBJ2-1|TRBV12-3/TRBV12-4
CASRGSWGADEQFF
>TRBJ2-7|TRBV19
CASSIVSRGIYEQYF
>TRBJ2-5|TRBV12-3/TRBV12-4
CASSYPYQGDRTQYF
>TRBJ2-3|TRBV28
CASSLGTSGDTQYF
>TRBJ2-5|TRBV29-1
CSVVAWGKQETQYF
>TRBJ2-7|TRBV4-3
CASSQEWQDLTYEQYF
>TRBJ2-1|TRBV29-1
CSALLAGGNEQFF
>TRBJ2-1|TRBV28
CASSLSTGFNEQFF
>TRBJ1-1|TRBV6-5
CASSYVENTEAFF
>TRBJ2-2|TRBV21-1
CASSKVDVWGPGELFF
>TRBJ1-1|TRBV29-1
CSAVRGPEAFF
>TRBJ2-5|TRBV6-6
CASSHFVSQETQYF
>TRBJ2-2|TRBV20-1
CSAVDSLWTGELFF
>TRBJ2-1|TRBV29-1
CSVEGHTLLAGDGNEQFF
>TRBJ2-7|TRBV15
CATSPRPASSYEQYF
>TRBJ2-3|TRBV28
CASSSTWGGTPDTQYF
>TRBJ2-5|TRBV6-2/TRBV6-3
CASSYSGTGYQETQYF
>TRBJ2-5|TRBV7-9
CASSSLDLSGNQETQYF
>TRBJ2-1|TRBV4-3
CASSHRLAGGKSSYNEQFF
>TRBJ2-7|TRBV9
CASSVAWHSSYEQYF
>TRBJ2-1|TRBV7-6
CASSLEPGQNYNEQFF
>TRBJ1-2|TRBV12-3/TRBV12-4
CASSLAPTGGLYGYTF
>TRBJ2-7|TRBV29-1
CSAVSGGAYEQYF
>TRBJ2-1|TRBV12-3/TRBV12-4
CASSFGYNEQFF
>TRBJ2-7|TRBV21-1
CASSTCVAFYEQYF
>TRBJ2-2|TRBV4-1
CASSPQAGLARTGELFF
>TRBJ1-6|TRBV6-4
CASSDSGGGSPLHF
>TRBJ2-5|TRBV28
CASSSPRRQETQYF
>TRBJ2-5|TRBV6-2/TRBV6-3
CASSSPGDTETQYF
>TRBJ1-1|TRBV4-3
CASSQDRESSTEAFF
>TRBJ2-2|TRBV29-1
CSVEWANTGELFF
>TRBJ2-7|TRBV10-3
CAISEENRVHEQYF
>TRBJ2-2|TRBV29-1
CSARLAGAGELFF
>TRBJ2-3|TRBV29-1
CSVESGTDTQYF
>TRBJ2-7|TRBV29-1
CSVGFENTYEQYF
>TRBJ2-5|TRBV29-1
CSVEGLAGETQYF
>TRBJ2-5|TRBV5-1
CASSFDRVETQYF
>TRBJ1-2|TRBV29-1
CSVLGGGDSEKANYGYTF
>TRBJ2-7|TRBV7-2
CASSLGSREQYF
>TRBJ1-5|TRBV28
CASSLIQYYQPQHF
>TRBJ1-3|TRBV4-3
CASSPGTANSGNTIYF
>TRBJ2-4|TRBV2
CASSTGRLPKNIQYF
>TRBJ1-1|TRBV7-9
CASSPTGKGTEAFF
>TRBJ2-7|TRBV6-2/TRBV6-3
CASSPPLGSYEQYF
>TRBJ2-2|TRBV2
CASRQGGPNTGKLFF
>TRBJ2-7|TRBV6-2/TRBV6-3
CASSYHRTEQYF
>TRBJ1-1|TRBV15
CATSIRVGGPEAFF